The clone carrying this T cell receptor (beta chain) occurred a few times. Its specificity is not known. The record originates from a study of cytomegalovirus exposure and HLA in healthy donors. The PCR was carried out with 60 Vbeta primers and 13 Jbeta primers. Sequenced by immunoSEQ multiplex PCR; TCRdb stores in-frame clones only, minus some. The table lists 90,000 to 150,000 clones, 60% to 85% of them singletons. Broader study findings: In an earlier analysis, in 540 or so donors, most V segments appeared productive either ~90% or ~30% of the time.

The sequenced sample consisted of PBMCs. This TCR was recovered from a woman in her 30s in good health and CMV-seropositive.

CDR3 coding DNA: TGCAGCGTTGATGGGGGGGCGAACACTGAAGCTTTCTTT. Its protein product is CSVDGGANTEAFF. J is TRBJ1-1 and V is TRBV29-1; D is perhaps TRBD1 (6 bases). This CDR3 contains 13 residues. In germline, CDR1 is SQVTM, CDR2 ANQGSEA. V lost 3 bases, J lost 1 base, and 9 bases lay in between. Full variable domain (rest looked up from reference TRBV29-1 and TRBJ1-1): SAVISQKPSRDICQRGTSLTIQCQVDSQVTMMFWYRQQPGQSLTLIATANQGSEATYESGFVIDKFPISRPNLTFSTLTVSNMSPEDSSIYLCSVDGGANTEAFFGQGTRLTVV.